The 19 T cell receptor beta chains presented below share a single source sample, sequenced in a study of blood T cell repertoires in COVID-19. This table comes from immunoSEQ multiplex PCR, and its TCRdb copy is limited to in-frame clones, with some not included. The table has 150,000 to 200,000 clones, about four fifths seen once. The sample consisted of PBMCs or T cells enriched from blood (not recorded which). The receptor set was obtained from a man aged 50 to 59 who had recovered from COVID-19.

The chain uses TRBV7-2 and TRBJ2-3; 8 bases map to TRBD2. The CDR3 loop spans 17 amino acids. Germline lookup yields CDR1 SGHTA and CDR2 FQGNSA. J lost 2 bases, V lost 3 bases, and 10 bases had no gene match. The CDR3 reads CASSLPTLAGITDTQYF. In DNA form, the CDR3 reads TGTGCCAGCAGCTTGCCTACGTTAGCGGGGATCACAGATACGCAGTATTTT. The variable domain in full, with the rest retrieved from reference TRBV7-2 and TRBJ2-3, is GAGVSQSPSNKVTEKGKDVELRCDPISGHTALYWYRQSLGQGLEFLIYFQGNSAPDKSGLPSDRFSAERTGGSVSTLTIQRTQQEDSAVYLCASSLPTLAGITDTQYFGPGTRLTVL.

The rearrangement links TRBV6-1 to TRBJ1-5; D unclear. This CDR3 comprises 12 residues. Germline CDR1 MNHNS, CDR2 SASEGT. The V end lost 2 bases, the J end lost 6 bases, and 5 bases lay between the germline ends. CDR3: CASSELAQPQHF. The CDR3 nucleotides are TGTGCCAGCAGTGAATTGGCTCAGCCCCAGCATTTT.

The chain's CDR3 is CASSSGGRNYGYTF. As DNA, the CDR3 is TGTGCCAGCAGCTCGGGGGGACGGAACTATGGCTACACCTTC. The chain is built from TRBV7-8 and TRBJ1-2; weak D call: TRBD1 (5 bases). Germline V lookup: CDR1 SGHVS, CDR2 FQNEAQ. The CDR3 is 14 amino acids. With 4 bases removed from V and 2 bases from J, the gap between germline ends came to 11 bases.

V gene TRBV5-1 combines with J gene TRBJ1-1; weak D call: TRBD1 (6 bases). The CDR3 sequence is 14 residues long. CDR1 is SGHRS, CDR2 YFSETQ, per germline. V was pared by 3 bases and J by 0 bases, with 9 bases between. CDR3 sequence (DNA): TGCGCCAGCAGCTCCGGGACACTGAACACTGAAGCTTTCTTT. It specifies CASSSGTLNTEAFF.

This sequence joins TRBV3-1 (or the pseudogene TRBV3-2) and TRBJ2-7; 8 bases agree with TRBD2. V lost 0 bases and J lost 5; bases outside the gene matches: 6. This CDR3 contains 15 residues. CDR1 is LGHDT, CDR2 YNNKEL, per germline (reference sequence). The chain's CDR3 is CASSQDRGGMNEQYF. The CDR3 DNA is TGTGCCAGCAGCCAAGATCGGGGGGGGATGAACGAGCAGTACTTC.

The J gene is TRBJ1-4, the V gene TRBV5-4; TRBD1 agrees at 7 bases. From germline, CDR1 is SGHNT and CDR2 YYREEE (reference sequence). The V segment lost 6 bases and the J segment 5 bases; nucleotides outside the gene matches: 7. There are 14 residues in the CDR3. CDR3 sequence: CASTTGADNEKLFF. The CDR3 DNA sequence: TGTGCCAGCACCACAGGGGCAGACAATGAAAAACTGTTTTTT.

This chain connects TRBV28 to TRBJ1-2; D is possibly TRBD1 (5 bases). Germline V gives CDR1 MDHEN, CDR2 SYDVKM. This CDR3 spans 14 amino acids. Trimming cost V 2 bases and J 3 bases, with 10 bases left between them. CDR3 DNA: TGTGCCAGCAGTTTAGTCGGCAGGGACTATGGCTACACCTTC. Translated, it gives CASSLVGRDYGYTF.

V gene TRBV7-2 combines with J gene TRBJ1-5, with TRBD1 as a possible D gene (6 bases). Germline V gene sequence: CDR1 SGHTA, CDR2 FQGNSA. Trimming pared 1 base from V and 5 bases from J, leaving 9 bases between. The CDR3 spans 14 residues. The CDR3 nucleotides are TGTGCCAGCAGCTTAGGTCAGGGGCATCAGCCCCAGCATTTT. Amino acids: CASSLGQGHQPQHF.

The V and J genes are TRBV12-3 or TRBV12-4 and TRBJ1-1, with D tentatively TRBD1 (5 bases). The V end was cut by 7 bases, the J end by 5 bases, with 14 bases between. CDR3 size: 13 residues. The CDR3 spells CASTSGRWTEAFF. The CDR3 bases are TGTGCCAGCACTTCAGGGAGGTGGACTGAAGCTTTCTTT.

This clone was seen just once. The chain links TRBV20-1 to TRBJ2-5, with 9 bases matching TRBD2. CDR3 length equals 14 residues. The germline V gene encodes CDR1 DFQATT and CDR2 SNEGSKA (reference sequence). Trimming took 3 bases from V and 5 from J; bases not matched to a gene: 7. The CDR3 region has the DNA TGCAGTGCTAGTTTAGCGGGAGTAGGTGAGACCCAGTACTTC. Amino acids: CSASLAGVGETQYF.

This rearrangement joins TRBV6-5 to TRBJ1-2, with no clear D. CDR1 is MNHEY, CDR2 SVGAGI, per germline. This CDR3 has 12 amino acids. V was shortened by 4 bases and J by 1 base, with 4 bases between the two germline ends. In DNA, the CDR3 is TGTGCCAGCAGTTCCAGTAACTATGGCTACACCTTC. Its protein product is CASSSSNYGYTF.

In DNA form, the CDR3 reads TGCGCCAAAATTAGAGGCTACACCTTC. This translates into CAKIRGYTF. The gene calls are TRBV23-1 and TRBJ1-2; the D is unclear. TRBV23-1 is placed among ORFs of uncertain function. V lost 10 bases to trimming and J lost 8 bases, with 8 bases between them. This CDR3 contains 9 residues.

The chain combines TRBV5-4 with TRBJ2-5; D is perhaps TRBD1 (5 bases). The CDR3 extends over 14 amino acids. CDR1 SGHNT and CDR2 YYREEE come from the germline V gene (reference sequence). Trimming removed 4 bases from V and 7 bases from J, with 17 bases in between. The CDR3 sequence is CASSPTRTQGTQYF. CDR3 DNA: TGTGCCAGCAGCCCCACACGAACTCAGGGGACCCAGTACTTC.

The V call is TRBV6-5, the J call TRBJ2-5; no clear D. Looked up from germline, CDR1 is MNHEY and CDR2 is SVGAGI. The CDR3 totals 16 residues. V shed 0 bases and J shed 5 bases, with 16 bases lying between them. The CDR3 spells CASSYSAGSSWETQYF. As DNA, the CDR3 is TGTGCCAGCAGTTACTCGGCTGGTTCTTCCTGGGAGACCCAGTACTTC.

This clone has a handful of counts. The rearrangement uses TRBV7-9 and TRBJ2-2; 15 nucleotides line up with TRBD2. This CDR3 comprises 17 residues. From germline, CDR1 is SEHNR and CDR2 FQNEAQ (reference sequence). The V and J ends lost 6 bases and 0 bases, in that order; junction bases with no gene match: 2. CDR3 amino acids: CASSRTSGRANTGELFF. The CDR3 region has the DNA TGTGCCAGCAGTAGGACTAGCGGGAGGGCGAACACCGGGGAGCTGTTTTTT. The whole variable domain, filled in from reference TRBV7-9 and TRBJ2-2, reads DTGVSQNPRHKITKRGQNVTFRCDPISEHNRLYWYRQTLGQGPEFLTYFQNEAQLEKSRLLSDRFSAERPKGSFSTLEIQRTEQGDSAMYLCASSRTSGRANTGELFFGEGSRLTVL.

J is TRBJ1-2 and V is TRBV2; TRBD1 aligns across 8 bases. CDR1 and CDR2 (germline): SNHLY, FYNNEI. This CDR3 has 13 residues. V shed 7 bases and J 5 bases; nucleotides not matched to a gene: 6. CDR3 sequence: CASTEQGVYGYTF. The CDR3 DNA reads TGTGCCAGCACCGAACAGGGGGTGTATGGCTACACCTTC.

The chain joins TRBV19 to TRBJ2-5; 8 bases fit TRBD1. The germline V gene encodes CDR1 LNHDA and CDR2 SQIVND (reference sequence). The V segment lost 4 bases and the J segment 5 bases; nucleotides outside the gene matches: 9. The CDR3 extends over 15 amino acids. CDR3 in DNA: TGTGCCAGTAGTAGGGGACAGGCAAGGGGGGAGACCCAGTACTTC. Translation gives CASSRGQARGETQYF.

J is TRBJ2-3 and V is TRBV3-1 (or the pseudogene TRBV3-2), with 15 bases lining up with TRBD2. The CDR3 spans 16 residues. The germline CDR1 and CDR2 sequences are LGHDT and YNNKEL (reference sequence). The ends lost 4 bases at V and 3 bases at J; junction bases unmatched: 2. The CDR3 sequence is CASSPGTSGGTDTQYF. CDR3 sequence (DNA): TGTGCCAGCAGCCCTGGGACTAGCGGGGGGACAGATACGCAGTATTTT.

The genes are TRBV2 and TRBJ2-7; D remains ambiguous. This CDR3 is 11 amino acids long. V gave up 6 bases and J gave up 6 bases, with 9 bases separating them. In germline, CDR1 is SNHLY, CDR2 FYNNEI. CDR3 in DNA: TGTGCCAGCAGCTTCCTCGGCGAGCAGTACTTC. Translation gives CASSFLGEQYF.